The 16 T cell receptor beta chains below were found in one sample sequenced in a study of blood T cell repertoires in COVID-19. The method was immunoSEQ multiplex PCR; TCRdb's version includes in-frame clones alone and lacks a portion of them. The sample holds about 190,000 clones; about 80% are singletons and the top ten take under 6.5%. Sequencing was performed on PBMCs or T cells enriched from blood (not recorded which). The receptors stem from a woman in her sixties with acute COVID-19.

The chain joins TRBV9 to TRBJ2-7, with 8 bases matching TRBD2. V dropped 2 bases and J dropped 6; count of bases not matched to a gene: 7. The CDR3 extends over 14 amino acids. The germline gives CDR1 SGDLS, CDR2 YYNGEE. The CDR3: CASSVGGLGSEQYF. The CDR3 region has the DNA TGTGCCAGCAGCGTGGGGGGACTAGGGAGCGAGCAGTACTTC.

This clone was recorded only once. CDR3 coding DNA: TGCAGCGTTGATAGGGACAAGGGACGGGAGACCCAGTACTTC. It yields the protein CSVDRDKGRETQYF. The chain employs TRBV29-1 and TRBJ2-5, with D tentatively TRBD1 (6 bases). Trimming left V 3 bases short and J 5 bases short, with 16 bases between. The CDR3 has 14 residues. Germline assignment: CDR1 SQVTM and CDR2 ANQGSEA.

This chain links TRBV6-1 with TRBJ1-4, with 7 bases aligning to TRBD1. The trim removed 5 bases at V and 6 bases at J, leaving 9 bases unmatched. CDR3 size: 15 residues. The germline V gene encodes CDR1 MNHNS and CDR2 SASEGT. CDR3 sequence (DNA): TGTGCCAGCAGTCGGGACAGAAGTAGCGATGAAAAACTGTTTTTT. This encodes CASSRDRSSDEKLFF.

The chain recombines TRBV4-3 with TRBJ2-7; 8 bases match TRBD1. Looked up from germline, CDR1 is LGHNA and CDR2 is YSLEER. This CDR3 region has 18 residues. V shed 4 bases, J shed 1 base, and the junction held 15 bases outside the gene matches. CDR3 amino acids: CASSPGSGGASSSYEQYF. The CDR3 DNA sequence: TGCGCCAGCAGCCCGGGGTCAGGGGGCGCATCCTCGTCCTACGAGCAGTACTTC.

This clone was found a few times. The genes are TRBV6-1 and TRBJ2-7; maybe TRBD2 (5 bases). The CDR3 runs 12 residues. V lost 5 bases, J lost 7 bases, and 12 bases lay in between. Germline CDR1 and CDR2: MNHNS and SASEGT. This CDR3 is CASSLVRGEQYV. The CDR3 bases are TGTGCCAGCAGTCTCGTCCGAGGGGAGCAGTACGTC.

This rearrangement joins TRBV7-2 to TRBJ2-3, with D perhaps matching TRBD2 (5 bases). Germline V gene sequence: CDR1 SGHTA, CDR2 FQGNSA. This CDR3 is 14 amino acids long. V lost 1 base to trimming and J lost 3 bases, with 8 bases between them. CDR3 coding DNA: TGTGCCAGCAGCTTAGATTGGACTACAGATACGCAGTATTTT. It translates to CASSLDWTTDTQYF.

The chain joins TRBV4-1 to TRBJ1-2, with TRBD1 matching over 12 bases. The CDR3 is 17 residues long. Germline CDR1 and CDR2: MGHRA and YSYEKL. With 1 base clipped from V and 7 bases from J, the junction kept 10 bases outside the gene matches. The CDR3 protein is CASSQGMGTGGSSGYTF. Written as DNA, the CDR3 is TGCGCCAGCAGCCAAGGAATGGGGACAGGGGGCTCTAGTGGCTACACCTTC.

CDR3 protein: CSVGTGSDKNIQYF. DNA of the CDR3: TGCAGCGTTGGGACGGGGAGTGACAAAAACATTCAGTACTTC. The chain joins TRBV29-1 to TRBJ2-4, with D perhaps matching TRBD2 (5 bases). The CDR3 covers 14 residues. The ends were cut back, 4 bases at V and 3 bases at J, with 13 bases in the middle. From germline, CDR1 is SQVTM and CDR2 ANQGSEA.

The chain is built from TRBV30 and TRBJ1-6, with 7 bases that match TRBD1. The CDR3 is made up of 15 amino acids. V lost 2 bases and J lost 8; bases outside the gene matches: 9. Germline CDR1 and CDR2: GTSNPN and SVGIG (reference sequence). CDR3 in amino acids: CAWSPTTGTYSPLHF. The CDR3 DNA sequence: TGTGCCTGGAGTCCCACGACAGGGACATATTCACCCCTCCACTTT.

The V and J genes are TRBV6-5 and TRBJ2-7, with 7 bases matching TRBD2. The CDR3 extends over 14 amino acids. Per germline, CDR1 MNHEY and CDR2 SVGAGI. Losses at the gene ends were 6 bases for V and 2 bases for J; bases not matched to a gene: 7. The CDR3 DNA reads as TGTGCCAGCAGCGTAGGAGCGGGGCCCTACGAGCAGTACTTC. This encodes CASSVGAGPYEQYF.

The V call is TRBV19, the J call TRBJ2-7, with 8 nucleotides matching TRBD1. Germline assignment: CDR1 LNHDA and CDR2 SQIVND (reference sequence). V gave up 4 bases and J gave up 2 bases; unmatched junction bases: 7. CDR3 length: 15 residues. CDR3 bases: TGTGCCAGTAGTACAGGACAGGGAATGCCCTACGAGCAGTACTTC. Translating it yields CASSTGQGMPYEQYF.

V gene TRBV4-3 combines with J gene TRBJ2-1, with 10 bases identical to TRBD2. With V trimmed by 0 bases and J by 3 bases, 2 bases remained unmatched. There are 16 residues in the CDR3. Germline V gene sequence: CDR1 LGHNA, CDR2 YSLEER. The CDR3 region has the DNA TGCGCCAGCAGCCAAGACCTAGCGGGGGACTACAATGAGCAGTTCTTC. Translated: CASSQDLAGDYNEQFF.

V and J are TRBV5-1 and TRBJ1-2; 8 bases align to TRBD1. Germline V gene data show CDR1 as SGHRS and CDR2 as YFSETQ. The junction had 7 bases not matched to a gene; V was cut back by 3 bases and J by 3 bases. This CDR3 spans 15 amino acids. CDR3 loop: CASSSGTGAHYGYTF. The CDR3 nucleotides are TGCGCCAGCAGCTCGGGGACAGGTGCCCACTATGGCTACACCTTC.

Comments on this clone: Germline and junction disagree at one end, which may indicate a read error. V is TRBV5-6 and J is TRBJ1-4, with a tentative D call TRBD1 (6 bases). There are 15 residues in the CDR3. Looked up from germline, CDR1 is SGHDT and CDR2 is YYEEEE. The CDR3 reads CASTRQGPTNEKLFF. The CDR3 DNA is TGTGCCAGCACCCGGCAGGGGCCAACGAATGAAAAACTGTTTTTT.

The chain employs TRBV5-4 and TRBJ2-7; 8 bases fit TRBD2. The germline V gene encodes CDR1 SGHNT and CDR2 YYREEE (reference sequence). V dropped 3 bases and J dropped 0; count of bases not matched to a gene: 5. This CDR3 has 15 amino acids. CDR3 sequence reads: CASSSGGGSSYEQYF. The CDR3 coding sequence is TGTGCCAGCAGCTCGGGAGGGGGTTCCTCCTACGAGCAGTACTTC.

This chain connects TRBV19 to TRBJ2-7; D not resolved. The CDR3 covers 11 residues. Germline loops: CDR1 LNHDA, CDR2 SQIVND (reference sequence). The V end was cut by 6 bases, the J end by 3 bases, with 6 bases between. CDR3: CASRIGYEQYF. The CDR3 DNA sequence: TGTGCCAGTAGAATCGGCTACGAGCAGTACTTC.